These 6 T cell receptor beta chains were sequenced from one sample in a study of cytomegalovirus exposure and HLA in healthy donors. Primers: 60 Vbeta forward and 13 Jbeta reverse. Method: immunoSEQ multiplex PCR; TCRdb's copy keeps in-frame clones and lacks some. The repertoire consists of roughly 170,000 clones, with approximately 77% occurring once and the leading ten covering more than 2.5%. Sequencing input: PBMCs. All receptors derive from a female donor in good health and CMV-seronegative.

The chain combines TRBV27 with TRBJ1-2; the match to TRBD1 covers 8 bases. Germline CDR1 is MNHEY and CDR2 is SMNVEV (reference sequence). The V gene end was trimmed by 4 bases and the J gene end by 4 bases; junction bases not matched to a gene: 5. This CDR3 comprises 14 residues. Here the CDR3 reads CASSYRGERYGYTF. The CDR3 DNA is TGTGCCAGCAGTTACAGGGGGGAACGCTATGGCTACACCTTC.

Here the CDR3 DNA reads TGTGCCAGCCACGACAGGTTAAATGGCTACACCTTC. Residues: CASHDRLNGYTF. This chain joins TRBV28 and TRBJ1-2, with D perhaps matching TRBD1 (6 bases). The V gene's germline CDR1 is MDHEN and CDR2 SYDVKM. CDR3 length: 12 residues. V lost 8 bases and J lost 6, with 13 bases in between.

The rearrangement uses TRBV7-6 and TRBJ2-5, with TRBD1 matching over 7 bases. Trimming took 5 bases from V and 8 from J; bases not matched to a gene: 11. This CDR3 contains 14 residues. Germline CDR1 reads SGHVS; CDR2 reads FNYEAQ. The CDR3 region is CASSVRGNGDTQYF. CDR3 coding DNA: TGTGCCAGCAGCGTCAGGGGGAACGGGGATACCCAGTACTTC. The complete variable domain, with remaining parts taken from reference TRBV7-6 and TRBJ2-5, reads GAGVSQSPRYKVTKRGQDVALRCDPISGHVSLYWYRQALGQGPEFLTYFNYEAQQDKSGLPNDRFSAERPEGSISTLTIQRTEQRDSAMYRCASSVRGNGDTQYFGPGTRLLVL.

This clone was seen a single time. The rearrangement uses TRBV7-9 and TRBJ2-7; possible D gene TRBD1, 7 bases. Trimming left V 8 bases short and J 5 bases short, with 22 bases between. This CDR3 has 15 amino acids. Germline V gene data show CDR1 as SEHNR and CDR2 as FQNEAQ (reference sequence). The CDR3 sequence is CASSTYTGEAHEQYF. The CDR3 DNA reads TGTGCCAGCTCAACATACACAGGGGAGGCCCACGAGCAGTACTTC.

Only one count was recorded for this clone. The V gene is TRBV14, the J gene TRBJ2-7; 8 bases are a match to TRBD1. This CDR3 comprises 15 residues. Trimming cost V 3 bases and J 4 bases; bases outside gene matches: 8. Germline loops: CDR1 SGHDN, CDR2 FVKESK. CDR3 sequence: CASSHPGQGAYEQYF. CDR3 in DNA: TGTGCCAGCAGCCATCCCGGACAGGGTGCTTACGAGCAGTACTTC.

The gene calls are TRBV4-2 and TRBJ2-5; maybe TRBD2 (6 bases). This CDR3 region has 16 residues. Germline values: CDR1 LGHNA, CDR2 YNFKEQ. Trimming cost V 0 bases and J 3 bases, with 14 bases left between them. The CDR3 DNA follows: TGTGCCAGCAGCCAAGAATCGGGACGGGGGAAAGAGACCCAGTACTTC. Residues: CASSQESGRGKETQYF.